This TCR beta chain was observed in a study of blood T cell repertoires in COVID-19. Using immunoSEQ multiplex PCR, the repertoire was profiled, and TCRdb retains in-frame clones only, with some absent. Among roughly 190,000 clones, about 85% were seen once, and the ten largest hold about 1.1%. Sequenced material: peripheral blood. The source is a man under 40 with acute or convalescent COVID-19.

The CDR3 sequence is CASSAGQGVASGELFF. The CDR3 region has the DNA TGCGCCAGCAGCGCCGGACAGGGGGTCGCTAGCGGGGAGCTGTTTTTT. This chain joins TRBV5-1 and TRBJ2-2; TRBD1 matches at 10 bases. This CDR3 contains 16 residues. Germline loops: CDR1 SGHRS, CDR2 YFSETQ. V lost 4 bases and J lost 7; bases outside the gene matches: 10.